The next 17 T cell receptor beta chains were all read from a single sample in a study of T cell responses to AZD1222 COVID-19 vaccine (dated by TCRdb to about 2021). The library was generated by the immunoSEQ multiplex PCR assay. In TCRdb, the immuneACCESS table is reduced to in-frame sequences with V and J assigned. These tables do not hold every clone; where another copy was compared, an unresolved V gene accounts for under half, and the others remain unexplained. The sample table contains tens of thousands of clones; only one count was recorded for 92% of them. 3.1% of the sample lies in the top ten. Per the publication, the time point label means: about 28 days (+/-7) after the second vaccine dose. Here the sequenced sample was peripheral blood, taken 28 days after the second AZD1222 dose. The receptor source for this set is an adult who received the AZD1222 COVID-19 vaccine.

The chain combines TRBV7-3 with TRBJ2-2; maybe TRBD2 (7 bases). Germline CDR1 and CDR2: SGHTA and FQGTGA. The V and J ends lost 0 bases and 4 bases respectively, with 12 bases between them. This CDR3 comprises 16 residues. CDR3 nucleotide sequence: TGTGCCAGCAGCTTAACGCGGGGGCAGGGCACCGGGGAGCTGTTTTTT. The encoded protein is CASSLTRGQGTGELFF.

This sequence joins TRBV7-9 and TRBJ1-3; the match to TRBD1 covers 7 bases. V was pared by 5 bases and J by 2 bases, with 3 bases of the junction left unmatched. The CDR3 is 14 residues long. From germline, CDR1 is SEHNR and CDR2 FQNEAQ (reference sequence). The DNA of the CDR3 is TGTGCCAGCAGCCGACAGGGCGCTGGAAACACCATATATTTT. Encoded protein: CASSRQGAGNTIYF.

The J gene is TRBJ1-1, the V gene TRBV28, with D possibly being TRBD1 (5 bases). CDR3 length: 12 residues. From germline, CDR1 is MDHEN and CDR2 SYDVKM. V was cut by 1 base and J by 10 bases, with 10 bases left in between. In nucleotides, the CDR3 is TGTGCCAGCAGTTTATCCGAGGGGCCAGCTTTCTTT. This gives the protein CASSLSEGPAFF.

V usage is TRBV6-1 and J usage is TRBJ1-1; D might be TRBD1 (5 bases). Between the trimmed V and J ends, which lost 3 bases and 4 bases, there was a span of 15 bases. This CDR3 comprises 15 residues. CDR1 and CDR2 (germline): MNHNS, SASEGT. The CDR3: CASSERTRRGTEAFF. The CDR3 DNA follows: TGTGCCAGCAGTGAGAGAACACGGAGGGGCACTGAAGCTTTCTTT.

The rearrangement links TRBV3-1 (or the pseudogene TRBV3-2) to TRBJ2-3; TRBD2 matches at 8 bases. V shed 1 base and J 1 base; nucleotides not matched to a gene: 1. Germline-derived CDR1 and CDR2 are LGHDT and YNNKEL (reference sequence). The CDR3 has 15 amino acids. The DNA of the CDR3 is TGTGCCAGCAGCCAAGCGCGGGGGGGCACAGATACGCAGTATTTT. Protein: CASSQARGGTDTQYF.

The chain combines TRBV28 with TRBJ1-6; a weak D match, TRBD1 (6 bases). Per the germline V gene, CDR1 is MDHEN and CDR2 is SYDVKM. This CDR3 contains 14 residues. The V gene lost 7 bases and the J gene lost 3 bases, with 10 bases spanning the gap. CDR3 amino acids: CASIGGFYNSPLHF. The DNA for the CDR3 is TGTGCCAGCATCGGGGGCTTCTATAATTCACCCCTCCACTTT.

The chain joins TRBV2 to TRBJ2-2; the D call may be TRBD1 or TRBD2 (5 bases each). Between the trimmed V and J ends, which lost 2 bases and 4 bases, there was a span of 17 bases. The CDR3 is made up of 17 amino acids. Germline V gives CDR1 SNHLY, CDR2 FYNNEI. In DNA form, the CDR3 reads TGTGCCAGCAGTGAATTCCGGGGCAGGGTCGGCACCGGGGAGCTGTTTTTT. Its protein is CASSEFRGRVGTGELFF.

The V and J genes are TRBV9 and TRBJ2-1, with 10 bases fitting TRBD2. Germline V CDR1 and CDR2: SGDLS, YYNGEE. J gave up 7 bases and V 1 base, and 11 bases lay outside the gene matches. The CDR3 has 17 amino acids. The CDR3 loop is CASSVRSGGAGRNEQFF. CDR3 in DNA: TGTGCCAGCAGCGTAAGGAGCGGGGGGGCCGGTAGGAATGAGCAGTTCTTC.

The chain joins TRBV15 to TRBJ1-5; no clear D. The V gene's germline CDR1 is LNHNV and CDR2 YYDKDF (reference sequence). Deletions cut 5 bases from V and 6 bases from J, with 17 bases between. The CDR3 length is 15 residues. CDR3 amino acids: CATSSHDKGTQPQHF. The CDR3 DNA reads TGTGCCACCAGCTCCCATGACAAGGGCACTCAGCCCCAGCATTTT.

The chain has TRBV7-9 and TRBJ2-7; TRBD2 is a possible D gene (5 bases). The V gene lost 6 bases and the J gene lost 10 bases, with 19 bases spanning the gap. CDR1 and CDR2 from the germline V gene are SEHNR and FQNEAQ (reference sequence). This CDR3 has 13 residues. CDR3 in amino acids: CASSPDGIRSQYF. The DNA for the CDR3 is TGTGCCAGCAGTCCAGACGGGATACGGTCCCAGTACTTC.

The chain is built from TRBV15 and TRBJ1-2; 8 bases agree with TRBD1. The CDR3 runs 15 residues. Trimming at V came to 3 bases and at J to 7 bases, leaving 10 bases not matched to a gene. The germline V gene has CDR1 LNHNV and CDR2 YYDKDF (reference sequence). CDR3 loop: CATSRAEGTGSGYTF. The CDR3 DNA is TGTGCCACCAGCAGGGCCGAAGGGACAGGCTCTGGCTACACCTTC.

The chain couples TRBV24-1 to TRBJ1-2; TRBD1 agrees at 8 bases. CDR1 is KGHDR and CDR2 is SFDVKD in the germline V gene. Unmatched junction bases numbered 1, after V lost 5 bases and J lost 0 bases. The CDR3 covers 14 residues. The CDR3 DNA is TGTGCCACCAGTGGGACAGGGACTAACTATGGCTACACCTTC. Its protein is CATSGTGTNYGYTF.

This rearrangement joins TRBV4-1 to TRBJ1-5, with 7 nucleotides matching TRBD1. Germline-derived CDR1 and CDR2 are MGHRA and YSYEKL. V was pared by 4 bases and J by 5 bases, with 8 bases of the junction left unmatched. The CDR3 runs to 15 residues. The CDR3 loop reads CASSLQDRVDQPQHF. CDR3 DNA sequence: TGCGCCAGCAGCCTTCAAGACAGGGTAGATCAGCCCCAGCATTTT.

This chain connects TRBV19 to TRBJ2-7; D is perhaps TRBD1 (6 bases). The CDR3 contains 15 residues. CDR1 is LNHDA, CDR2 SQIVND, per germline (reference sequence). Deletions cut 0 bases from V and 2 bases from J, with 11 bases between. For the CDR3, the DNA is TGTGCCAGTAGTATAGAGGACAGCCCTGCCTACGAGCAGTACTTC. This gives the protein CASSIEDSPAYEQYF.

The chain has TRBV18 and TRBJ1-4; unclear D gene. The V gene lost 8 bases and the J gene lost 6 bases, with 10 bases spanning the gap. Germline CDR1 and CDR2: KGHSH and LQKENI. The CDR3 is 12 residues long. The CDR3 is CASGDGYEKLFF. The CDR3 region has the DNA TGTGCCAGCGGAGACGGTTATGAAAAACTGTTTTTT.

The rearrangement joins TRBV15 to TRBJ2-7; a possible D gene is TRBD1 (6 bases). This CDR3 comprises 14 residues. Germline V CDR1 and CDR2: LNHNV, YYDKDF (reference sequence). Trimming took 8 bases from V and 2 from J, leaving 16 bases between them. CDR3 in amino acids: CATAPGTPPYEQYF. CDR3 DNA sequence: TGTGCCACCGCACCCGGGACACCACCCTACGAGCAGTACTTC.

The chain combines TRBV7-9 with TRBJ2-2; D may match TRBD1 or TRBD2 (5 bases each). This CDR3 region has 16 residues. V was pared by 4 bases and J by 6 bases, with 18 bases between. The germline V gene encodes CDR1 SEHNR and CDR2 FQNEAQ (reference sequence). CDR3 DNA: TGTGCCAGCAGCTCACAACCGGGACCCAGTGCCGGGGAGCTGTTTTTT. Translated: CASSSQPGPSAGELFF.